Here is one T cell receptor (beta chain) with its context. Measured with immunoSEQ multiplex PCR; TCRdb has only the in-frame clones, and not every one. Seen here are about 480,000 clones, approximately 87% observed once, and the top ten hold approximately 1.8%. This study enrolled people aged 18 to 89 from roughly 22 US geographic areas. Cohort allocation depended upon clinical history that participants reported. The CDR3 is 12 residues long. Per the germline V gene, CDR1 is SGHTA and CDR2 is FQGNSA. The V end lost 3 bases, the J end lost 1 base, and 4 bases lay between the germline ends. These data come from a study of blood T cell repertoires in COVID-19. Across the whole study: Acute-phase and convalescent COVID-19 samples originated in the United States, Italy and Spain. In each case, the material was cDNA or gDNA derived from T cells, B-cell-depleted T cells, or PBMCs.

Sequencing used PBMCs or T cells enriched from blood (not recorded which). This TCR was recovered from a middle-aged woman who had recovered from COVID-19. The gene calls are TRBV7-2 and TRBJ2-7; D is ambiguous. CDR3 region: CASSFESYEQYF. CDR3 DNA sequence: TGTGCCAGCAGCTTCGAGTCCTACGAGCAGTACTTC.